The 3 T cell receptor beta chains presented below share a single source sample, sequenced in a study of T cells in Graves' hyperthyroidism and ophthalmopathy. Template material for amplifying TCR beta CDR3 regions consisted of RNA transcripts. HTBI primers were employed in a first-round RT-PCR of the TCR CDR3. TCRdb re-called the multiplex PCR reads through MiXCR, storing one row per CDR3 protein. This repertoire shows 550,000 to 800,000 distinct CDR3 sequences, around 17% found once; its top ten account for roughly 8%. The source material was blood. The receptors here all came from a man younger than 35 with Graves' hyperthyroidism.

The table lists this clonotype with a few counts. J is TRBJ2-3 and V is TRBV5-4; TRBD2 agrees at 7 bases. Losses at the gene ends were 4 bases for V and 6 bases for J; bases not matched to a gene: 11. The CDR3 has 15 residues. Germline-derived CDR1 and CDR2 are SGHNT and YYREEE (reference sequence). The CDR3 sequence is CASSARLATLDTQYF. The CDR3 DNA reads TGTGCCAGCAGCGCCAGACTAGCCACGCTGGATACGCAGTATTTT. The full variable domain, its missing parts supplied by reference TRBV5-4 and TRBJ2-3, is ETGVTQSPTHLIKTRGQQVTLRCSSQSGHNTVSWYQQALGQGPQFIFQYYREEENGRGNFPPRFSGLQFPNYSSELNVNALELDDSALYLCASSARLATLDTQYFGPGTRLTVL.

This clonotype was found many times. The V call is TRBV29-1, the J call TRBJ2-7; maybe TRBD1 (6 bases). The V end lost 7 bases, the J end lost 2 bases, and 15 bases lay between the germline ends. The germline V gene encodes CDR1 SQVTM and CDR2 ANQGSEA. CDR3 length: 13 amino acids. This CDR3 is CSAVGQGPYEQYF. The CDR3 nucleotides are TGCAGCGCCGTGGGGCAGGGGCCCTACGAGCAGTACTTC.

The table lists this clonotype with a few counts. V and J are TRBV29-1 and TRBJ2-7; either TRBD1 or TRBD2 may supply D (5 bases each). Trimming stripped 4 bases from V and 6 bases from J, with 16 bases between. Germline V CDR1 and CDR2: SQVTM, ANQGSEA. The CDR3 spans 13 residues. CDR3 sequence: CSVAVSRGPEQYF. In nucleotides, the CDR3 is TGCAGCGTTGCTGTCAGCCGGGGCCCCGAGCAGTACTTC.